The T cell receptor beta chain described here comes from a study of T cells in Graves' hyperthyroidism and ophthalmopathy. Findings and limits, study-wide: Blood also contained most expanded thyroid clonotypes above 0.001.

The source material, RNA transcripts, was used to amplify TCR beta CDR3 regions. The HTBI primer set drove a first-round RT-PCR of the TCR CDR3. TCRdb analysed the multiplex PCR reads with MiXCR anew, one entry per CDR3 protein. Here the sample spans around 440,000 distinct CDR3 sequences, about 15% being singletons. About this clonotype: As yet, its antigen is unknown.

Lactation, pregnancy, other autoimmune disease or uncontrolled infection led to exclusion of patients. For the diagnoses, clinical symptoms, serum thyroxine and TRAb, thyroid ultrasound and orbital computed tomography were used. Each 10 ml fresh peripheral blood draw supplied the PBMCs. Sequencing input: blood. This TCR was sampled from a woman between 18 and 29 years old with Graves' hyperthyroidism.

The DNA of the CDR3 is TGTGCCATCAGTGACCCGGGACAGGGTTTCTACGAGCAGTACTTC. Its protein product is CAISDPGQGFYEQYF. The chain has TRBV10-3 and TRBJ2-7, with 9 bases that match TRBD1. J was trimmed by 3 bases and V by 3 bases; bases with no gene match: 6. Germline lookup yields CDR1 ENHRY and CDR2 SYGVKD. The CDR3 is 15 residues long.